A single sample is the source of the 12 T cell receptor beta chains below, sequenced in a study of blood T cell repertoires in COVID-19. The protocol was immunoSEQ multiplex PCR, while the TCRdb copy is restricted to in-frame clones and leaves out a portion. The sample holds 150,000 to 200,000 clones, 80% to 90% seen once. The sequenced material came from peripheral blood. The origin of the receptors is a man in his fifties or sixties with acute or convalescent COVID-19.

This clone was seen just once. This chain uses TRBV6-2 or TRBV6-3 with TRBJ1-5, with no clear D. Trimming shortened V by 0 bases and J by 3 bases, and 12 bases separated the two germline ends. Germline V gene sequence: CDR1 MNHEY, CDR2 SVGEGT. The CDR3 extends over 16 amino acids. The CDR3 protein is CASSYSSGWHNQPQHF. In DNA, the CDR3 is TGTGCCAGCAGTTACTCGTCGGGGTGGCACAATCAGCCCCAGCATTTT.

CDR3: CASSPLTGIGEKLFF. CDR3 coding DNA: TGTGCCAGCAGTCCCCTGACAGGGATCGGGGAAAAACTGTTTTTT. J is TRBJ1-4 and V is TRBV2; 7 bases agree with TRBD1. The junction had 11 bases not matched to a gene; V was cut back by 5 bases and J by 8 bases. Germline CDR1 reads SNHLY; CDR2 reads FYNNEI. The CDR3 totals 15 residues.

The chain recombines TRBV29-1 with TRBJ2-3; D remains ambiguous. The CDR3 has 11 residues. CDR1 is SQVTM and CDR2 is ANQGSEA in the germline V gene. Between the trimmed V and J ends, which lost 3 bases and 5 bases, there was a span of 6 bases. The CDR3 region is CSVDMLDTQYF. CDR3 DNA: TGCAGCGTTGATATGTTAGATACGCAGTATTTT.

This clone was observed a handful of times. The chain links TRBV24-1 to TRBJ1-5, with 7 bases that match TRBD1. V shed 2 bases, J shed 5 bases, and the junction held 11 bases outside the gene matches. The CDR3 has 17 amino acids. Germline V lookup: CDR1 KGHDR, CDR2 SFDVKD. CDR3 in amino acids: CATSDSRQGPLHQPQHF. CDR3 coding DNA: TGTGCCACCAGTGATTCTAGACAGGGACCTCTCCATCAGCCCCAGCATTTT.

CDR3 sequence: CASSPDSYEQYF. The CDR3 nucleotides are TGCGCCAGCAGCCCTGACAGCTACGAGCAGTACTTC. V and J are TRBV5-1 and TRBJ2-7, with D possibly TRBD1 on 5 matching bases. CDR1 is SGHRS, CDR2 YFSETQ, per germline. The CDR3 is made up of 12 amino acids. Trimming took off 4 bases at V and 3 bases at J, with 8 bases between the two ends.

The chain employs TRBV29-1 and TRBJ2-1, with TRBD1 as a possible D gene (6 bases). V gave up 7 bases and J gave up 0 bases, with 13 bases separating them. CDR1 is SQVTM, CDR2 ANQGSEA, per germline. There are 14 residues in the CDR3. CDR3 region: CSALLGGSYNEQFF. As DNA, the CDR3 is TGCAGCGCCTTATTAGGGGGCTCCTACAATGAGCAGTTCTTC.

This clone was counted only a few times. This chain uses TRBV5-1 with TRBJ1-4; D is unresolved. The CDR3 is made up of 14 amino acids. Germline V gives CDR1 SGHRS, CDR2 YFSETQ. V was trimmed by 2 bases and J by 3 bases, leaving 8 bases between them. CDR3 bases: TGCGCCAGCAGCTTCCGGGGTCCTAATGAAAAACTGTTTTTT. Its translation: CASSFRGPNEKLFF.

V and J are TRBV3-1 (or the pseudogene TRBV3-2) and TRBJ1-1; D is ambiguous. Trimming took off 8 bases at V and 4 bases at J, with 20 bases between the two ends. In germline, CDR1 is LGHDT, CDR2 YNNKEL (reference sequence). CDR3 length equals 15 residues. CDR3 bases: TGTGCCAGCGCTCAGGTCGGATCGCCAGTCACTGAAGCTTTCTTT. Protein sequence: CASAQVGSPVTEAFF.

A word on this clone: A read error may account for a junction end that differs from germline. This chain connects TRBV29-1 to TRBJ2-7; TRBD1 is a possible D gene (6 bases). Germline V gives CDR1 SQVTM, CDR2 ANQGSEA. This CDR3 contains 13 residues. CDR3 in amino acids: CSVRGGISNEQYF. The CDR3 DNA sequence: TGCAGCGTTCGAGGGGGAATCTCCAACGAGCAGTACTTC.

The rearrangement joins TRBV28 to TRBJ1-2; possibly TRBD1 for D (5 bases). The CDR3 sequence is 15 residues long. Germline V lookup: CDR1 MDHEN, CDR2 SYDVKM. The V end was cut by 6 bases, the J end by 4 bases, with 18 bases between. Written as DNA, the CDR3 is TGTGCCAGCAGGAGACCTTGGGACGGGAGCTATGGCTACACCTTC. Amino acids: CASRRPWDGSYGYTF.

As DNA, the CDR3 is TGCGCCAGCAGCTTGATTCCTAGCGGGACGGCAGATACGCAGTATTTT. Residues: CASSLIPSGTADTQYF. The chain has TRBV5-1 and TRBJ2-3; 9 nucleotides align to TRBD2. Germline V gene data show CDR1 as SGHRS and CDR2 as YFSETQ. The trim removed 1 base at V and 4 bases at J, leaving 7 bases unmatched. CDR3 length: 16 residues.

The chain has TRBV4-2 and TRBJ2-7; D gene uncertain. CDR1 is LGHNA, CDR2 YNFKEQ, per germline. The CDR3 extends over 15 amino acids. Between the trimmed V and J ends, which lost 1 base and 3 bases, there was a span of 13 bases. The CDR3 is CASSQAPSNDYEQYF. The DNA for the CDR3 is TGTGCCAGCAGCCAAGCCCCAAGCAATGACTACGAGCAGTACTTC.